Listed below are T cell receptor beta chains from one sample, sequenced in a study of cytomegalovirus exposure and HLA in healthy donors. TCRdb keeps only in-frame clones here, not all; method: immunoSEQ multiplex PCR. This table holds 56,000 or so clones. Sequences were obtained from PBMCs. The receptors here all came from a man in his forties in good health and CMV-seropositive. The conserved cysteine and the conserved F or W are not part of the CDR3 here. The order of the fields is J gene, V gene, CDR3 protein.

j_call: TRBJ1-4
v_call: TRBV28
cdr3_aa: ASSLGSLNEKLF

j_call: TRBJ1-5
v_call: TRBV19
cdr3_aa: ASSSQASGQPQH

j_call: TRBJ1-1
v_call: TRBV10-3
cdr3_aa: AISESIAGVMNTEAF

j_call: TRBJ2-7
v_call: TRBV19
cdr3_aa: ASRVARNSSYEQY

j_call: TRBJ2-4
v_call: TRBV9
cdr3_aa: ASSEGTRGNIQY

j_call: TRBJ1-2
v_call: TRBV4-2
cdr3_aa: ASSQEVTQGYGYT

j_call: TRBJ2-5
v_call: TRBV29-1
cdr3_aa: SVQGTETQY

j_call: TRBJ2-2
v_call: TRBV5-6
cdr3_aa: ARVRSGDTGELF

j_call: TRBJ2-7
v_call: TRBV6-6
cdr3_aa: ASSRTGSAYEQY

j_call: TRBJ1-1
v_call: TRBV5-1
cdr3_aa: ASSWEQSSEAF

j_call: TRBJ1-2
v_call: TRBV19
cdr3_aa: ASSTGQTSRYGYT

j_call: TRBJ2-1
v_call: TRBV7-6
cdr3_aa: ASSPQTSGPYNEQF

j_call: TRBJ2-2
v_call: TRBV11-2
cdr3_aa: ASSPSPGLGSGELF

j_call: TRBJ2-1
v_call: TRBV10-3
cdr3_aa: AITRQVNNEQF

j_call: TRBJ2-2
v_call: TRBV25-1
cdr3_aa: ASSLRQGDDTGELF

j_call: TRBJ1-2
v_call: TRBV28
cdr3_aa: ASSLPDYGYT

j_call: TRBJ2-7
v_call: TRBV10-2
cdr3_aa: ASGGLAGVADEQY

j_call: TRBJ2-7
v_call: TRBV5-1
cdr3_aa: ASNGQGKEQY

j_call: TRBJ2-1
v_call: TRBV27
cdr3_aa: ASSSRGFEQF

j_call: TRBJ1-1
v_call: TRBV18
cdr3_aa: ASSPGGVEAF

j_call: TRBJ1-5
v_call: TRBV7-2
cdr3_aa: ASSPQVDQPQH

j_call: TRBJ2-3
v_call: TRBV14
cdr3_aa: ASSRGWGGWTDTQY

j_call: TRBJ2-7
v_call: TRBV7-9
cdr3_aa: ASSLGQGPAEQY

j_call: TRBJ1-5
v_call: TRBV7-6
cdr3_aa: ASSLSGWGGNQPQH

j_call: TRBJ2-4
v_call: TRBV30
cdr3_aa: AWSVPSLAKNIQY

j_call: TRBJ2-7
v_call: TRBV28
cdr3_aa: ASSPGSSYEQY

j_call: TRBJ1-2
v_call: TRBV6-6
cdr3_aa: AIDSATYGYT

j_call: TRBJ2-2
v_call: TRBV18
cdr3_aa: ASSLGEGAGELF

j_call: TRBJ2-7
v_call: TRBV11-2
cdr3_aa: ASSSLAANSYEQY

j_call: TRBJ1-6
v_call: TRBV19
cdr3_aa: ASQRGKDSPLH

j_call: TRBJ1-1
v_call: TRBV7-9
cdr3_aa: ASSNTYTEAF

j_call: TRBJ2-7
v_call: TRBV7-6
cdr3_aa: ASSLGDQGSYEQY

j_call: TRBJ2-5
v_call: TRBV30
cdr3_aa: AWTNGLAEETQY

j_call: TRBJ1-1
v_call: TRBV18
cdr3_aa: ASSRQGQANTEDF

j_call: TRBJ1-1
v_call: TRBV29-1
cdr3_aa: SVLEAEAF

j_call: TRBJ1-2
v_call: TRBV18
cdr3_aa: ASSTDRLNYGYT

j_call: TRBJ1-2
v_call: TRBV28
cdr3_aa: ASSNRQGRHGYT

j_call: TRBJ1-5
v_call: TRBV9
cdr3_aa: ASSVGAGNQPQH

j_call: TRBJ1-2
v_call: TRBV6-5
cdr3_aa: ASSQQGGGYGYT

j_call: TRBJ2-1
v_call: TRBV27
cdr3_aa: ASSARSGGDQQF

j_call: TRBJ2-3
v_call: TRBV9
cdr3_aa: ASRSGSTDTQY

j_call: TRBJ2-3
v_call: TRBV10-1
cdr3_aa: ASSESYGRHTDTQY

j_call: TRBJ2-3
v_call: TRBV13
cdr3_aa: ASSPDRGTDTQY

j_call: TRBJ2-7
v_call: TRBV23-1
cdr3_aa: ASSQTDLAGGAKYEQY

j_call: TRBJ2-2
v_call: TRBV15
cdr3_aa: ATSRERRNTGELF

j_call: TRBJ2-2
v_call: TRBV7-2
cdr3_aa: ASSLQGTTGELF

j_call: TRBJ1-2
v_call: TRBV11-1
cdr3_aa: ASSLQGNYGYT

j_call: TRBJ1-1
v_call: TRBV7-2
cdr3_aa: ASSVRGGGLIPEAF

j_call: TRBJ2-5
v_call: TRBV5-1
cdr3_aa: ASSLVQGQVTQY

j_call: TRBJ2-2
v_call: TRBV30
cdr3_aa: AWVLAGAHTGELF

j_call: TRBJ1-5
v_call: TRBV9
cdr3_aa: ASSPGDRGPGGNQPQH